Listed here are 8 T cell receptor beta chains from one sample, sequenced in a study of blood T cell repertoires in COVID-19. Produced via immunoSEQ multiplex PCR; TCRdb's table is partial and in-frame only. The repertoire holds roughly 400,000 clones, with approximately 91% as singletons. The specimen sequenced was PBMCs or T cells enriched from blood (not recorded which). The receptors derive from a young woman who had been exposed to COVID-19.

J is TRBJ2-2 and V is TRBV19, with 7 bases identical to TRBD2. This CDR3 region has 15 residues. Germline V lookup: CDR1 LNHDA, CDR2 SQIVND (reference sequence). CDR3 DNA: TGTCCACCCCAAGGGAGGGTAGATTGGACCGGGGAGCTGTTTTTT. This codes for CPPQGRVDWTGELFF. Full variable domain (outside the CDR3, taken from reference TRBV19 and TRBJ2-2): DGGITQSPKYLFRKEGQNVTLSCEQNLNHDAMYWYRQDPGQGLRLIYYSQIVNDFQKGDIAEGYSVSREKKESFPLTVTSAQKNPTAFYLCPPQGRVDWTGELFFGEGSRLTVL.

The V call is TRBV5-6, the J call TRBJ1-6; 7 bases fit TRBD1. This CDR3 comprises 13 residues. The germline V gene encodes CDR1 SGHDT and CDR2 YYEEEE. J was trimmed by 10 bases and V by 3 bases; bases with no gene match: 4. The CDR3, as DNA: TGTGCCAGCAGCTCAGACAGGGTATCACCCCTCCACTTT. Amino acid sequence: CASSSDRVSPLHF.

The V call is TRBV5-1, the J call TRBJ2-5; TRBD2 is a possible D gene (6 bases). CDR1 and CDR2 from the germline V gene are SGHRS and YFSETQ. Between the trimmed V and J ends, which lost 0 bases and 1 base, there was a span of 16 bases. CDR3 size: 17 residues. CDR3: CASSLGPSEVRQETQYF. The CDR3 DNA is TGCGCCAGCAGCTTGGGGCCTAGCGAAGTACGCCAAGAGACCCAGTACTTC.

In nucleotides, the CDR3 is TGTGCCTCCTCCCGGCCGGGAGGCTCCTACAATGAGCAGTTCTTC. It is translated as CASSRPGGSYNEQFF. The V gene is TRBV15, the J gene TRBJ2-1; 7 bases align to TRBD2. V dropped 11 bases and J dropped 0; count of bases not matched to a gene: 10. The CDR3 spans 15 residues. The germline CDR1 and CDR2 sequences are LNHNV and YYDKDF (reference sequence).

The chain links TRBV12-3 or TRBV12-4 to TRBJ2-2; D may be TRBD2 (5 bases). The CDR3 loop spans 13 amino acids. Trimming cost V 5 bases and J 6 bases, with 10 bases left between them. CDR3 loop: CASSISRAGELFF. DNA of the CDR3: TGTGCCAGCAGTATTTCGAGGGCCGGGGAGCTGTTTTTT.

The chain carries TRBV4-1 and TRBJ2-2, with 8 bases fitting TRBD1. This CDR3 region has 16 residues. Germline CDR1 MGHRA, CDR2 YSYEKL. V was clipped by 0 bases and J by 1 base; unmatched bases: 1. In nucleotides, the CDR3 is TGCGCCAGCAGCCAAGAAGGACAGGGGAACACCGGGGAGCTGTTTTTT. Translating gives CASSQEGQGNTGELFF.

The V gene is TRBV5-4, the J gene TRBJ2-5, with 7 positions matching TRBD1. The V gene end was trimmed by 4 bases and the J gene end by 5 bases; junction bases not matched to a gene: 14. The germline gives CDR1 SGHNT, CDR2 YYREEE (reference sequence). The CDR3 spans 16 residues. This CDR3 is CASSAQDRFRGETQYF. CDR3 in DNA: TGTGCCAGCAGCGCCCAGGACAGGTTTAGGGGGGAGACCCAGTACTTC.

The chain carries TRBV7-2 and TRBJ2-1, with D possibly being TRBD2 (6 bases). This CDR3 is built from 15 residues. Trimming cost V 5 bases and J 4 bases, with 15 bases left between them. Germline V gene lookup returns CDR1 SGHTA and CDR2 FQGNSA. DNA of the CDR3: TGTGCCAGCAGCCTCTCTCCGGGAGAATACAATGAGCAGTTCTTC. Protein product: CASSLSPGEYNEQFF.